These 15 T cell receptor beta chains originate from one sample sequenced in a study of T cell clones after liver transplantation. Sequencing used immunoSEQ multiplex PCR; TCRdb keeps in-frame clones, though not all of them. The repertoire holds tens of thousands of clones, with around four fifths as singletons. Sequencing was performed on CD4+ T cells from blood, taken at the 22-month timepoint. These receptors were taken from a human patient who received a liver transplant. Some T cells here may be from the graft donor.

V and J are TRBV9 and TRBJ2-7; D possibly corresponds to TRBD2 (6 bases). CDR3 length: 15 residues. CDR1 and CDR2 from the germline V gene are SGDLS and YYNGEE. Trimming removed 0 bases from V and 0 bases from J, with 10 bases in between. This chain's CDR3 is CASSVEAGGSYEQYF. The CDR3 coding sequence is TGTGCCAGCAGCGTAGAAGCGGGCGGCTCCTACGAGCAGTACTTC.

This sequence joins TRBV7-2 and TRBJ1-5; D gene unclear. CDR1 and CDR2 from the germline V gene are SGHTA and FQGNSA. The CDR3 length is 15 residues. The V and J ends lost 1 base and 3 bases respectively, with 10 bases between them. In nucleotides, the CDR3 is TGTGCCAGCAGCTTAGAAGGGCTCGACAATCAGCCCCAGCATTTT. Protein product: CASSLEGLDNQPQHF.

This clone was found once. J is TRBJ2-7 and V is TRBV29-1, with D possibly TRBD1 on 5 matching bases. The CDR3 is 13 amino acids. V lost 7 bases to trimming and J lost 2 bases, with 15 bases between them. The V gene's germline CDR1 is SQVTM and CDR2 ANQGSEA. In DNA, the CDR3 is TGCAGCGCCACCCCAGGGATAACCTACGAGCAGTACTTC. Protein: CSATPGITYEQYF.

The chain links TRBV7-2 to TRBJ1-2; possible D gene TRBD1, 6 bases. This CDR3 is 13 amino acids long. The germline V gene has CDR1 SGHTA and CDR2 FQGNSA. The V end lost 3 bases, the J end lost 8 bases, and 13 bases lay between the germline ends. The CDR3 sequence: CASSFSRQAGYTF. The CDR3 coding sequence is TGTGCCAGCAGCTTTTCCCGACAGGCGGGCTACACCTTC.

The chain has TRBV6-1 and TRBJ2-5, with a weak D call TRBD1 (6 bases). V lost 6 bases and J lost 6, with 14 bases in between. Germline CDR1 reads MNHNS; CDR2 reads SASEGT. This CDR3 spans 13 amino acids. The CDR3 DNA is TGTGCCAGCAGGGAGACAGGTCCCAAGACCCAGTACTTC. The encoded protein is CASRETGPKTQYF.

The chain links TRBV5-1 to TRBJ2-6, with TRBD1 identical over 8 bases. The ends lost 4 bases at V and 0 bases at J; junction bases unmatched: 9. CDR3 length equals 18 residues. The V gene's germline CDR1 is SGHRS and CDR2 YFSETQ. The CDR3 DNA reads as TGCGCCAGCAGCACGGGACAGGCTCATAACTCTGGGGCCAACGTCCTGACTTTC. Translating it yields CASSTGQAHNSGANVLTF.

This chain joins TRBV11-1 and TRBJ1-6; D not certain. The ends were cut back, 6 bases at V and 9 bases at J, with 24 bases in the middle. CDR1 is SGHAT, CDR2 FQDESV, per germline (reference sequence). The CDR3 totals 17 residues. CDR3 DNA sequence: TGTGCCAGCAGTCACCCGGAGACACCCACCGGTCGTTCACCCCTCCACTTT. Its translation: CASSHPETPTGRSPLHF.

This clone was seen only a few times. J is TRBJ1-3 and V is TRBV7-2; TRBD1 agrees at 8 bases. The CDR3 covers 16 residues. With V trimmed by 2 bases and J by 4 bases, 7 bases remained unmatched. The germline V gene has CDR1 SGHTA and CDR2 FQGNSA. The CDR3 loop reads CASSLLGQGAGNTIYF. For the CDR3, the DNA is TGTGCCAGCAGCTTACTAGGACAGGGTGCAGGAAACACCATATATTTT.

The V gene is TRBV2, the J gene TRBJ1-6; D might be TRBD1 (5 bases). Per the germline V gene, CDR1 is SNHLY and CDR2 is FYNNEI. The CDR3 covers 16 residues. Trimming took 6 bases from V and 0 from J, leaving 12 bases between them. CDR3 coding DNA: TGTGCCAGCAGCATTAGACAGATCTCCTATAATTCACCCCTCCACTTT. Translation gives CASSIRQISYNSPLHF.

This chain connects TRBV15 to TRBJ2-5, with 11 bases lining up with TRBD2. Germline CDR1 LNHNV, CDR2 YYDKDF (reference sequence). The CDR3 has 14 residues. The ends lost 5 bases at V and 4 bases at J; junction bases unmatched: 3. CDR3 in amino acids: CATSPGLAGETQYF. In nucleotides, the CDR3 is TGTGCCACCAGCCCCGGACTAGCGGGAGAGACCCAGTACTTC. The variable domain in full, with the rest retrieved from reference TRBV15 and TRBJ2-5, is DAMVIQNPRYQVTQFGKPVTLSCSQTLNHNVMYWYQQKSSQAPKLLFHYYDKDFNNEADTPDNFQSRRPNTSFCFLDIRSPGLGDTAMYLCATSPGLAGETQYFGPGTRLLVL.

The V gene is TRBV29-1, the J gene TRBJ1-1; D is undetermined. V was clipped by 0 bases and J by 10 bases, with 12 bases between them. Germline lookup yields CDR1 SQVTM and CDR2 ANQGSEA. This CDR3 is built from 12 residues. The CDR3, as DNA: TGCAGCGTTGAAGACGGGGAAAGAATAGCTTTCTTT. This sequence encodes CSVEDGERIAFF.

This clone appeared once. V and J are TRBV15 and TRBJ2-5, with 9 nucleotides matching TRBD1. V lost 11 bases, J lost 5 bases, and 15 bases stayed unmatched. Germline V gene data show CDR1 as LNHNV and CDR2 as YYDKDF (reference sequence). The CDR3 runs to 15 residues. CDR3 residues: CASQYHTGGGETQYF. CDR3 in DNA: TGTGCCTCACAATACCACACAGGGGGCGGTGAGACCCAGTACTTC.

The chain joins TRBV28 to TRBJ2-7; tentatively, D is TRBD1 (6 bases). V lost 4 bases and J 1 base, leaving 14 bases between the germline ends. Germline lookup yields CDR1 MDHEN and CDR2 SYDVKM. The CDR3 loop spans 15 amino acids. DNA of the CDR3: TGTGCCAGCAGTTCAGTCAGGGGACGGTCCTACGAGCAGTACTTC. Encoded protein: CASSSVRGRSYEQYF.

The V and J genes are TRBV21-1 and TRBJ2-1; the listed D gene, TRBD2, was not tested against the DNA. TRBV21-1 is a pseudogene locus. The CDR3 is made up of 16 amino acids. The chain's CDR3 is CASNRLTSGYYNEQFF. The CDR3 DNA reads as TGTGCCAGCAACCGACTAACTAGCGGCTACTACAATGAGCAGTTCTTC.

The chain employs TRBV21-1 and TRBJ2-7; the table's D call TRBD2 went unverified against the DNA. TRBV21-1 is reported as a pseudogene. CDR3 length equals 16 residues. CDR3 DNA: TGTGCCAGCAGCAAAGCATTCAGGACTAGCGGCTACGAGCAGTACTTC. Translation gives CASSKAFRTSGYEQYF.